One and the same sample provided the 23 T cell receptor beta chains below, sequenced in a study of blood T cell repertoires in COVID-19. Sequencing used immunoSEQ multiplex PCR; TCRdb keeps in-frame clones, though not all of them. The repertoire includes 30,000 to 45,000 clones, 70% to 90% of them detected once, and approximately 32% sits in the top ten. Material: peripheral blood. These receptor sequences come from an older man with active COVID-19.

The sample holds one count of this clone. The chain is built from TRBV4-3 and TRBJ1-2, with D unclear. Germline V gives CDR1 LGHNA, CDR2 YSLEER. The CDR3 spans 15 residues. The V and J ends lost 0 bases and 6 bases respectively, with 14 bases between them. The DNA for the CDR3 is TGCGCCAGCAGCCAAGATCTCCCCTCGGGTGATGGCTACACCTTC. Translation gives CASSQDLPSGDGYTF.

The gene calls are TRBV5-1 and TRBJ2-5; TRBD1 matches at 7 bases. Germline loops: CDR1 SGHRS, CDR2 YFSETQ. This CDR3 is 14 amino acids long. V shed 2 bases, J shed 1 base, and the junction held 2 bases outside the gene matches. CDR3 residues: CASSFSGGQETQYF. The CDR3 region has the DNA TGCGCCAGCAGCTTCTCAGGGGGCCAAGAGACCCAGTACTTC. Using reference TRBV5-1 and TRBJ2-5 for the parts outside the CDR3, the full variable domain is KAGVTQTPRYLIKTRGQQVTLSCSPISGHRSVSWYQQTPGQGLQFLFEYFSETQRNKGNFPGRFSGRQFSNSRSEMNVSTLELGDSALYLCASSFSGGQETQYFGPGTRLLVL.

The rearrangement joins TRBV4-2 to TRBJ2-3; TRBD1 matches at 9 bases. V trimming: 3 bases; J trimming: 4 bases; junction bases outside the gene matches: 8. Germline CDR1 is LGHNA and CDR2 is YNFKEQ. The CDR3 is made up of 16 amino acids. The CDR3 DNA is TGTGCCAGCAGCCACCTGGGACAGGGTTTGCCAGATACGCAGTATTTT. Residues: CASSHLGQGLPDTQYF.

The rearrangement links TRBV11-2 to TRBJ2-2; TRBD1 is a possible D gene (6 bases). The CDR3 has 14 amino acids. Germline loops: CDR1 SGHAT, CDR2 FQNNGV. V dropped 6 bases and J dropped 4 bases, with 12 bases sitting between them. The CDR3 loop reads CASRRTASTGELFF. CDR3 DNA: TGTGCCAGCAGAAGGACAGCAAGCACCGGGGAGCTGTTTTTT.

The chain has TRBV30 and TRBJ1-6, with D possibly matching TRBD1 (5 bases). Germline V lookup: CDR1 GTSNPN, CDR2 SVGIG (reference sequence). This CDR3 comprises 14 residues. V lost 3 bases and J 0 bases, leaving 6 bases between the germline ends. This CDR3 is CAWRQGSYNSPLHF. The CDR3 DNA sequence: TGTGCCTGGAGGCAGGGCTCCTATAATTCACCCCTCCACTTT.

The rearrangement uses TRBV24-1 and TRBJ2-1; 15 bases fit TRBD2. J lost 1 base, V lost 5 bases, and 11 bases had no gene match. Germline V gene data show CDR1 as KGHDR and CDR2 as SFDVKD. This CDR3 has 20 residues. The CDR3 DNA follows: TGTGCCACCAGTGCCCGACCGGGACTAGCGGGGGGAATTTCCTACAATGAGCAGTTCTTC. Translating gives CATSARPGLAGGISYNEQFF.

This chain joins TRBV6-2 or TRBV6-3 and TRBJ2-7, with TRBD2 matching over 9 bases. The trim removed 3 bases at V and 6 bases at J, leaving 9 bases unmatched. The CDR3 length is 15 residues. The V gene's germline CDR1 is MNHEY and CDR2 SVGEGT. The CDR3 nucleotides read TGTGCCAGCAGTTATTTGCTAGCGGGACTATCCGAGCAGTACTTC. Translated, it gives CASSYLLAGLSEQYF.

The chain uses TRBV3-1 (or the pseudogene TRBV3-2) and TRBJ2-7; perhaps TRBD2 as D (5 bases). The CDR3 runs to 12 residues. Germline V gene data show CDR1 as LGHDT and CDR2 as YNNKEL (reference sequence). The ends were cut back, 3 bases at V and 4 bases at J, with 7 bases in the middle. CDR3: CASSHRRYEQYF. Here the CDR3 DNA reads TGTGCCAGCAGCCATAGGAGGTACGAGCAGTACTTC.

The chain recombines TRBV7-3 with TRBJ2-7; unclear D gene. CDR3 size: 13 residues. Trimming removed 0 bases from V and 4 bases from J, with 7 bases in between. The V gene's germline CDR1 is SGHTA and CDR2 FQGTGA. CDR3 bases: TGTGCCAGCAGCTTAACGGTACAGTACGAGCAGTACTTC. Encoded protein: CASSLTVQYEQYF.

This clone was picked up a small number of times. This sequence joins TRBV30 and TRBJ1-3; D uncertain. Trimming pared 4 bases from V and 4 bases from J, leaving 11 bases between. Per germline, CDR1 GTSNPN and CDR2 SVGIG (reference sequence). The CDR3 contains 13 residues. CDR3 coding DNA: TGTGCCTGGACTCAGGTGGCCGGAAACACCATATATTTT. Protein: CAWTQVAGNTIYF.

V usage is TRBV9 and J usage is TRBJ2-7; 10 bases are shared with TRBD2. This CDR3 contains 15 residues. Per the germline V gene, CDR1 is SGDLS and CDR2 is YYNGEE. After removal of 3 bases from V and 0 bases from J, the junction contained 3 bases not matched to a gene. CDR3 nucleotide sequence: TGTGCCAGCAGCGCGGGACTAGCGAGCTCCTACGAGCAGTACTTC. It specifies CASSAGLASSYEQYF.

The rearrangement links TRBV7-9 to TRBJ2-1, with TRBD2 matching over 10 bases. Germline V lookup: CDR1 SEHNR, CDR2 FQNEAQ (reference sequence). The CDR3 is made up of 14 amino acids. The ends lost 5 bases at V and 5 bases at J; junction bases unmatched: 3. The CDR3 loop reads CASSRGLANNEQFF. In nucleotides, the CDR3 is TGTGCCAGCAGCCGGGGACTAGCGAACAATGAGCAGTTCTTC.

The chain couples TRBV6-2 or TRBV6-3 to TRBJ2-3, with 7 nucleotides matching TRBD1. This CDR3 has 15 residues. Trimming at V came to 2 bases and at J to 0 bases, leaving 2 bases not matched to a gene. Germline V CDR1 and CDR2: MNHEY, SVGEGT. CDR3 in amino acids: CASSYDRVSTDTQYF. The DNA of the CDR3 is TGTGCCAGCAGTTACGACAGGGTGAGCACAGATACGCAGTATTTT.

This chain's CDR3 is CASSLAGANTGELFF. CDR3 DNA: TGTGCCAGCAGTTTAGCGGGGGCAAACACCGGGGAGCTGTTTTTT. The chain combines TRBV28 with TRBJ2-2, with a possible D match to TRBD2 (7 bases). This CDR3 spans 15 amino acids. Between the trimmed V and J ends, which lost 2 bases and 2 bases, there was a span of 9 bases. Germline CDR1 is MDHEN and CDR2 is SYDVKM.

The rearrangement uses TRBV6-5 and TRBJ1-4; a weak D match, TRBD1 (6 bases). This CDR3 is built from 13 residues. With 9 bases removed from V and 8 bases from J, the gap between germline ends came to 16 bases. From germline, CDR1 is MNHEY and CDR2 SVGAGI. CDR3 sequence reads: CASTGSSGEKLFF. CDR3 bases: TGTGCCAGTACAGGGTCGTCCGGCGAAAAACTGTTTTTT.

The J gene is TRBJ2-5, the V gene TRBV7-9, with 13 bases matching TRBD2. V lost 4 bases, J lost 2 bases, and 7 bases stayed unmatched. Per germline, CDR1 SEHNR and CDR2 FQNEAQ (reference sequence). CDR3 length equals 17 residues. CDR3 in amino acids: CASSSGLAGLLQETQYF. DNA for the CDR3: TGTGCCAGCAGCTCGGGACTAGCGGGACTCTTACAAGAGACCCAGTACTTC.

The V and J genes are TRBV7-2 and TRBJ2-3; TRBD2 matches 9 bases. CDR1 and CDR2 (germline): SGHTA, FQGNSA. This CDR3 is 15 amino acids long. V shed 2 bases, J shed 5 bases, and the junction held 5 bases outside the gene matches. CDR3 nucleotides: TGTGCCAGCAGCTTATTAGCTAGCGGGATAGATACGCAGTATTTT. It encodes CASSLLASGIDTQYF.

This chain uses TRBV3-1 (or the pseudogene TRBV3-2) with TRBJ2-3, with a weak D call TRBD2 (7 bases). The CDR3 loop spans 14 amino acids. Trimming took off 0 bases at V and 11 bases at J, with 15 bases between the two ends. CDR1 and CDR2 (germline): LGHDT, YNNKEL (reference sequence). The CDR3 sequence: CASSQEGGAPGQYF. CDR3 in DNA: TGTGCCAGCAGCCAAGAAGGGGGGGCCCCCGGGCAGTATTTT.

This clone is a singleton in its sample. The chain employs TRBV5-1 and TRBJ1-1, with D unclear. V was trimmed by 0 bases and J by 1 base, leaving 4 bases between them. Germline values: CDR1 SGHRS, CDR2 YFSETQ. CDR3 length equals 13 residues. The CDR3 is CASSLDRNTEAFF. The CDR3 DNA sequence: TGCGCCAGCAGCTTGGACAGGAACACTGAAGCTTTCTTT.

The chain uses TRBV6-6 and TRBJ1-2; 11 bases align to TRBD1. Germline assignment: CDR1 MNHNY and CDR2 SVGAGI (reference sequence). CDR3 length: 14 amino acids. Losses at the gene ends were 2 bases for V and 4 bases for J; bases not matched to a gene: 0. This chain's CDR3 is CASSYGTGGYGYTF. The CDR3 DNA reads TGTGCCAGCAGTTACGGGACAGGGGGCTATGGCTACACCTTC.

V usage is TRBV29-1 and J usage is TRBJ1-5; 7 positions agree with TRBD1. CDR1 SQVTM and CDR2 ANQGSEA come from the germline V gene. V gave up 6 bases and J gave up 16 bases; unmatched junction bases: 12. This CDR3 has 11 residues. In nucleotides, the CDR3 is TGCAGCGTGGAGCTGGACAGGCACAGACATTTT. Its translation: CSVELDRHRHF.

V gene TRBV5-1 combines with J gene TRBJ2-2; D is perhaps TRBD1 (6 bases). V lost 2 bases and J lost 2, with 13 bases in between. CDR1 is SGHRS and CDR2 is YFSETQ in the germline V gene. The CDR3 is 16 residues long. The CDR3 loop reads CASSFRDRRNTGELFF. The DNA of the CDR3 is TGCGCCAGCAGCTTCAGAGACAGGCGAAACACCGGGGAGCTGTTTTTT.

This chain uses TRBV29-1 with TRBJ2-1; 11 nucleotides match TRBD1. The germline V gene has CDR1 SQVTM and CDR2 ANQGSEA. The CDR3 sequence is 14 residues long. V lost 6 bases to trimming and J lost 7 bases; unmatched junction nucleotides: 8. The CDR3 region has the DNA TGCAGCGTCGGGAGGGGGACAGGGGGTAATGAGCAGTTCTTC. Residues: CSVGRGTGGNEQFF.